The 23 T cell receptor beta chains in this list originate from one sample, sequenced in a study of cytomegalovirus exposure and HLA in healthy donors. Use of 60 Vbeta and 13 Jbeta primers characterized the PCR. The data were produced by immunoSEQ multiplex PCR, yet TCRdb's version contains in-frame clones alone and is incomplete. The sample carries around 120,000 clones, 70% to 90% recorded once. The sample consisted of PBMCs. The receptors originated from a boy between 10 and 17 years old in good health and CMV-seronegative.

This clone occurred once. The chain has TRBV5-4 and TRBJ2-2; 9 bases are shared with TRBD2. There are 15 residues in the CDR3. J gave up 5 bases and V 2 bases, and 4 bases lay outside the gene matches. Germline-derived CDR1 and CDR2 are SGHNT and YYREEE (reference sequence). CDR3 sequence: CASSFGSGRTGELFF. CDR3 in DNA: TGTGCCAGCAGCTTCGGTAGCGGGAGAACCGGGGAGCTGTTTTTT.

This clone was recorded a few times. V is TRBV5-1 and J is TRBJ1-1; D gene uncertain. Germline values: CDR1 SGHRS, CDR2 YFSETQ. V lost 0 bases to trimming and J lost 4 bases, with 7 bases between them. The length of the CDR3 is 13 residues. As DNA, the CDR3 is TGCGCCAGCAGCTTGGACGGGTCCACTGAAGCTTTCTTT. It encodes CASSLDGSTEAFF.

The chain employs TRBV7-9 and TRBJ1-2, with D perhaps TRBD1 (5 bases). The CDR3 has 17 residues. Germline CDR1 SEHNR, CDR2 FQNEAQ (reference sequence). The germline V and J ends were trimmed by 5 bases and 3 bases, with 22 bases remaining between them. CDR3 nucleotide sequence: TGTGCCAGCAGCAAAGCGGGGCCAATGAGCGGATACTATGGCTACACCTTC. The encoded protein is CASSKAGPMSGYYGYTF.

The chain is built from TRBV5-1 and TRBJ2-1, with TRBD2 identical over 11 bases. The CDR3 is made up of 16 amino acids. Germline trimming cut 4 bases from V and 6 bases from J; bases unmatched to any gene: 9. Germline assignment: CDR1 SGHRS and CDR2 YFSETQ. The CDR3 loop reads CASSGPLAGGPNEQFF. The CDR3 region has the DNA TGCGCCAGCAGCGGCCCTCTAGCGGGGGGCCCCAATGAGCAGTTCTTC.

V gene TRBV7-2 combines with J gene TRBJ1-5, with 11 bases that match TRBD1. Germline V gene data show CDR1 as SGHTA and CDR2 as FQGNSA. Trimming took 1 base from V and 9 from J; bases not matched to a gene: 8. The CDR3 runs to 16 residues. CDR3 sequence reads: CASSLVGTGGSGPQHF. As DNA, the CDR3 is TGTGCCAGCAGCTTAGTCGGGACAGGGGGGTCTGGGCCCCAGCATTTT.

This clone was picked up one time. The chain uses TRBV19 and TRBJ2-7; the match to TRBD1 covers 7 bases. Trimming removed 7 bases from V and 2 bases from J; junction bases left unmatched: 8. This CDR3 spans 14 amino acids. Germline V lookup: CDR1 LNHDA, CDR2 SQIVND (reference sequence). CDR3 sequence (DNA): TGTGCCAGTATGGGACAGCCGTTACCCTACGAGCAGTACTTC. Residues: CASMGQPLPYEQYF.

The J gene is TRBJ1-3, the V gene TRBV4-3; TRBD1 aligns across 7 bases. This CDR3 contains 13 residues. The J segment lost 8 bases and the V segment lost 4 bases, leaving 5 bases of the junction unmatched. Germline values: CDR1 LGHNA, CDR2 YSLEER. The CDR3: CASSRDRADTIYF. Written as DNA, the CDR3 is TGCGCCAGCAGCCGAGACAGGGCGGACACCATATATTTT.

The rearrangement uses TRBV7-9 and TRBJ2-7; tentative D call: TRBD1 (6 bases). There are 12 residues in the CDR3. The germline V and J ends were trimmed by 1 base and 5 bases, with 6 bases remaining between them. CDR1 and CDR2 from the germline V gene are SEHNR and FQNEAQ (reference sequence). The CDR3 sequence is CASSLGTDEQYF. CDR3 coding DNA: TGTGCCAGCAGCTTAGGGACAGACGAGCAGTACTTC. The variable domain in full, completed from reference TRBV7-9 and TRBJ2-7, reads DTGVSQNPRHKITKRGQNVTFRCDPISEHNRLYWYRQTLGQGPEFLTYFQNEAQLEKSRLLSDRFSAERPKGSFSTLEIQRTEQGDSAMYLCASSLGTDEQYFGPGTRLTVT.

The genes are TRBV19 and TRBJ2-3; TRBD1 matches at 9 bases. The germline CDR1 and CDR2 sequences are LNHDA and SQIVND (reference sequence). The trim removed 6 bases at V and 4 bases at J, leaving 11 bases unmatched. The CDR3 runs to 16 residues. CDR3 residues: CASSDPGQGFADTQYF. In nucleotides, the CDR3 is TGTGCCAGTAGCGACCCGGGACAGGGTTTCGCAGATACGCAGTATTTT.

About this clone: The junction departs from the called germline gene at one end, perhaps through a read error. The V call is TRBV7-9, the J call TRBJ1-2; D call uncertain. Germline-derived CDR1 and CDR2 are SEHNR and FQNEAQ (reference sequence). The length of the CDR3 is 12 residues. The CDR3 DNA is TGTTCCAGCAGCTTAGTAGGAGATGGCTACACCTTC. Its translation: CSSSLVGDGYTF.

V is TRBV5-1 and J is TRBJ2-2, with 9 bases aligning to TRBD2. The CDR3 has 16 amino acids. The J segment lost 3 bases and the V segment lost 4 bases, leaving 7 bases of the junction unmatched. Germline V gives CDR1 SGHRS, CDR2 YFSETQ. The CDR3 DNA reads as TGCGCCAGCAGCCAAATAGCGGGGGAGGACACCGGGGAGCTGTTTTTT. It encodes CASSQIAGEDTGELFF.

This chain uses TRBV10-3 with TRBJ1-2; possibly TRBD1 for D (5 bases). The CDR3 is 14 amino acids. Germline CDR1 is ENHRY and CDR2 is SYGVKD. V lost 2 bases, J lost 2 bases, and 9 bases lay in between. The DNA for the CDR3 is TGTGCCATCAGTGAGCCGACAGAAAACTATGGCTACACCTTC. The encoded protein is CAISEPTENYGYTF.

The chain carries TRBV2 and TRBJ2-1; D possibly corresponds to TRBD2 (6 bases). Looked up from germline, CDR1 is SNHLY and CDR2 is FYNNEI. The CDR3 loop spans 15 amino acids. V was pared by 0 bases and J by 0 bases, with 6 bases between. CDR3 loop: CASSEAGGSYNEQFF. In DNA, the CDR3 is TGTGCCAGCAGTGAAGCGGGGGGCTCCTACAATGAGCAGTTCTTC.

V and J are TRBV5-6 and TRBJ2-3, with 8 bases that match TRBD1. Unmatched junction bases numbered 4, after V lost 1 base and J lost 3 bases. CDR3 length: 15 amino acids. Germline V gene sequence: CDR1 SGHDT, CDR2 YYEEEE. The CDR3 loop reads CASSLLGQETDTQYF. CDR3 coding DNA: TGTGCCAGCAGCTTGTTGGGACAGGAGACAGATACGCAGTATTTT.

The rearrangement joins TRBV5-6 to TRBJ2-1; D unclear. CDR1 SGHDT and CDR2 YYEEEE come from the germline V gene. V lost 5 bases, J lost 3 bases, and 9 bases lay in between. There are 13 residues in the CDR3. The CDR3 reads CASSPGSYNEQFF. The CDR3 region has the DNA TGTGCCAGCAGTCCTGGCAGCTACAATGAGCAGTTCTTC.

This chain uses TRBV2 with TRBJ2-7; D is possibly TRBD2 (5 bases). Between the trimmed V and J ends, which lost 7 bases and 7 bases, there was a span of 11 bases. The V gene's germline CDR1 is SNHLY and CDR2 FYNNEI. The CDR3 runs 11 residues. The CDR3 spells CASMEAVEQYF. For the CDR3, the DNA is TGTGCCAGCATGGAGGCGGTTGAGCAGTACTTC.

V gene TRBV18 combines with J gene TRBJ2-1, with 8 bases aligning to TRBD1. V gave up 5 bases and J gave up 6 bases; unmatched junction bases: 3. Germline loops: CDR1 KGHSH, CDR2 LQKENI. The CDR3 runs to 13 residues. The CDR3, as DNA: TGTGCCAGCTCATCGACAGGGGCCAATGAGCAGTTCTTC. It encodes CASSSTGANEQFF.

This clone was counted a single time. The chain is built from TRBV6-5 and TRBJ1-3; TRBD1 is a possible D gene (5 bases). The germline V gene encodes CDR1 MNHEY and CDR2 SVGAGI. There are 15 residues in the CDR3. V was pared by 0 bases and J by 2 bases, with 8 bases between. The CDR3 loop is CASSYSGTAGNTIYF. The CDR3, as DNA: TGTGCCAGCAGTTACTCCGGGACTGCTGGAAACACCATATATTTT.

The chain is built from TRBV18 and TRBJ1-1, with TRBD1 matching 9 bases. The CDR3 extends over 14 amino acids. V lost 4 bases, J lost 6 bases, and 6 bases stayed unmatched. From germline, CDR1 is KGHSH and CDR2 LQKENI. The CDR3 reads CASSQGQGIPEAFF. CDR3 nucleotides: TGTGCCAGCTCACAAGGACAGGGGATACCTGAAGCTTTCTTT.

The chain carries TRBV18 and TRBJ2-5, with a tentative D call TRBD1 (7 bases). CDR3 length: 13 residues. V lost 4 bases and J 5 bases, leaving 11 bases between the germline ends. Looked up from germline, CDR1 is KGHSH and CDR2 is LQKENI. This chain's CDR3 is CASSRGTEETQYF. For the CDR3, the DNA is TGTGCCAGCTCACGCGGGACAGAGGAGACCCAGTACTTC.

The chain combines TRBV6-5 with TRBJ2-4; TRBD2 agrees at 9 bases. CDR3 length: 15 residues. Trimming took 8 bases from V and 6 from J; bases not matched to a gene: 11. The germline gives CDR1 MNHEY, CDR2 SVGAGI. The CDR3 is CASAVMREGANIQYF. Here the CDR3 DNA reads TGTGCCAGCGCCGTGATGCGGGAGGGCGCAAACATTCAGTACTTC.

The genes are TRBV5-4 and TRBJ1-1; no reliable D call. Germline V gene lookup returns CDR1 SGHNT and CDR2 YYREEE (reference sequence). The ends were cut back, 4 bases at V and 1 base at J, with 5 bases in the middle. The CDR3 is made up of 12 amino acids. As DNA, the CDR3 is TGTGCCAGCAGCGCGGGGAACACTGAAGCTTTCTTT. This translates into CASSAGNTEAFF.

The rearrangement uses TRBV18 and TRBJ1-5; 7 bases map to TRBD1. Trimming took 4 bases from V and 0 from J; bases not matched to a gene: 3. The CDR3 runs 15 residues. Per the germline V gene, CDR1 is KGHSH and CDR2 is LQKENI. The CDR3 region has the DNA TGTGCCAGCTCACAGGGACAGAATAGCAATCAGCCCCAGCATTTT. The encoded protein is CASSQGQNSNQPQHF.